Each of the 11 T cell receptor beta chains below was sequenced from the same sample in a study of OX40 agonist ivuxolimab in advanced cancers. Profiled with immunoSEQ multiplex PCR; TCRdb holds only in-frame clones, not every one. The data show 30,000 to 35,000 clones, 80% to 85% seen once. Here the sequenced sample was CD4+ or CD8+ T cells sorted from blood, taken in a trial of the OX40 agonist ivuxolimab. The receptor source for this set is an adult with an advanced solid tumor such as melanoma, head and neck, liver or kidney cancer.

The sample holds a few counts of this clone. V gene TRBV2 combines with J gene TRBJ1-2, with 10 bases matching TRBD1. This CDR3 has 15 residues. The germline CDR1 and CDR2 sequences are SNHLY and FYNNEI. Unmatched junction bases numbered 13, after V lost 7 bases and J lost 8 bases. CDR3 coding DNA: TGTGCCAGCAAAGCCAAGGGACAGGGGAGGGGAGGCTACACCTTC. It is translated as CASKAKGQGRGGYTF.

The genes are TRBV4-1 and TRBJ2-7; 10 bases map to TRBD1. The CDR3 contains 19 residues. Per germline, CDR1 MGHRA and CDR2 YSYEKL. Losses at the gene ends were 1 base for V and 3 bases for J; bases not matched to a gene: 15. This CDR3 reads CASSQGLSGQGLRGYEQYF. The CDR3 DNA is TGCGCCAGCAGCCAAGGATTGTCGGGACAGGGGCTTAGAGGCTACGAGCAGTACTTC.

The rearrangement uses TRBV27 and TRBJ1-1; the D gene is possibly TRBD1 (5 bases). CDR1 is MNHEY and CDR2 is SMNVEV in the germline V gene (reference sequence). The CDR3 contains 13 residues. V lost 5 bases to trimming and J lost 1 base, with 8 bases between them. The CDR3 region is CASSETGNTEAFF. CDR3 bases: TGTGCCAGCAGTGAAACAGGGAACACTGAAGCTTTCTTT.

This chain uses TRBV9 with TRBJ2-3; TRBD2 is a possible D gene (6 bases). Germline V lookup: CDR1 SGDLS, CDR2 YYNGEE. V was clipped by 0 bases and J by 6 bases, with 20 bases between them. The CDR3 loop spans 17 amino acids. The CDR3 reads CASSVEGGTLAGDTQYF. For the CDR3, the DNA is TGTGCCAGCAGCGTAGAAGGCGGGACCCTGGCGGGGGATACGCAGTATTTT. Full variable domain (missing parts from reference TRBV9 and TRBJ2-3): DSGVTQTPKHLITATGQRVTLRCSPRSGDLSVYWYQQSLDQGLQFLIQYYNGEERAKGNILERFSAQQFPDLHSELNLSSLELGDSALYFCASSVEGGTLAGDTQYFGPGTRLTVL.

J is TRBJ2-7 and V is TRBV7-9; D may be TRBD2 (6 bases). The CDR3 contains 16 residues. Germline loops: CDR1 SEHNR, CDR2 FQNEAQ (reference sequence). V lost 2 bases, J lost 2 bases, and 16 bases lay in between. CDR3 protein: CASSLWAGLPTYEQYF. The CDR3 DNA follows: TGTGCCAGCAGCTTATGGGCGGGACTCCCCACCTACGAGCAGTACTTC. The full variable domain, completed using reference TRBV7-9 and TRBJ2-7, is DTGVSQNPRHKITKRGQNVTFRCDPISEHNRLYWYRQTLGQGPEFLTYFQNEAQLEKSRLLSDRFSAERPKGSFSTLEIQRTEQGDSAMYLCASSLWAGLPTYEQYFGPGTRLTVT.

Regarding this clone: The sample holds other DNA sequences that translate to the same CDR3. V and J are TRBV5-4 and TRBJ2-7; tentatively, D is TRBD1 or TRBD2 (5 bases each). This CDR3 spans 13 amino acids. Germline CDR1 SGHNT, CDR2 YYREEE (reference sequence). The V end lost 5 bases, the J end lost 1 base, and 10 bases lay between the germline ends. The CDR3 DNA sequence: TGTGCCAGCAGTCCGAGGGGTTCCTACGAGCAGTACTTC. It yields the protein CASSPRGSYEQYF.

J is TRBJ1-2 and V is TRBV5-8; D remains unclear. Germline lookup yields CDR1 SGHTS and CDR2 YDEGEE. The CDR3 totals 12 residues. V dropped 4 bases and J dropped 4 bases, with 8 bases sitting between them. CDR3 in amino acids: CASSGWGYGYTF. In DNA, the CDR3 is TGTGCCAGCAGCGGCTGGGGCTATGGCTACACCTTC.

The chain links TRBV5-5 to TRBJ2-1; 8 nucleotides agree with TRBD2. With V trimmed by 3 bases and J by 5 bases, 7 bases remained unmatched. CDR1 and CDR2 from the germline V gene are SGHKS and YYEKEE (reference sequence). The CDR3 spans 15 residues. CDR3 sequence (DNA): TGTGCCAGCAGCTCCCGGACTAGCTGGGACAATGAGCAGTTCTTC. This codes for CASSSRTSWDNEQFF.

CDR3 in amino acids: CASSQSPGSSGNTIYF. The CDR3 nucleotides read TGCGCCAGCAGCCAATCGCCCGGGAGCTCTGGAAACACCATATATTTT. V and J are TRBV4-3 and TRBJ1-3; the D is unclear. In germline, CDR1 is LGHNA, CDR2 YSLEER. CDR3 length: 16 amino acids. V was clipped by 2 bases and J by 0 bases, with 11 bases between them.

CDR3 loop: CASSSWRGTGGFETQYF. The CDR3 DNA follows: TGTGCCAGCAGCTCGTGGAGGGGGACAGGGGGCTTTGAGACCCAGTACTTC. J is TRBJ2-5 and V is TRBV28; 12 bases agree with TRBD1. There are 17 residues in the CDR3. V shed 6 bases and J 5 bases; nucleotides not matched to a gene: 13. The germline CDR1 and CDR2 sequences are MDHEN and SYDVKM.

This clone was detected only once. The V gene is TRBV21-1, the J gene TRBJ2-1; the table calls TRBD2, which could not be checked here. TRBV21-1 is a pseudogene. This CDR3 has 15 residues. The CDR3 protein is CASSKEGGTYNEQFF. The CDR3 nucleotides are TGTGCCAGCAGCAAAGAGGGGGGGACCTACAATGAGCAGTTCTTC.